This T cell receptor (beta chain) originates from a study of long-term antiretroviral therapy in people with HIV. Regarding the study as a whole: Drawn between the mid-2000s and the late 2010s, the blood was possibly obtained under older ART regimens. Pre-ART-expanded clones dominated the repertoire at all time points.

CDR1 is SGDLS and CDR2 is YYNGEE in the germline V gene. The CDR3 covers 13 residues. Trimming removed 0 bases at V and 5 bases at J, with 5 bases between. Survey-level resolution applied to immunoSEQ assay v3.0. Method: immunoSEQ multiplex PCR; TCRdb's copy keeps in-frame clones and lacks some. The sample yields fewer than 30,000 clones, about 80% seen once. Notes on this clone: Its antigen is still unknown.

This TCR was recovered from a man aged 25-40 years with HIV. Sequenced here: unsorted PBMCs, sampled 0.7 years before starting antiretroviral therapy. The rearrangement uses TRBV9 and TRBJ2-2, with D hard to call. The CDR3 here is CASSVARTGELFF. CDR3 coding DNA: TGTGCCAGCAGCGTAGCTCGGACCGGGGAGCTGTTTTTT.